This section outlines one T cell receptor (beta chain) sequence together with its context. Its specificity is not known. This record comes from a study of cytomegalovirus exposure and HLA in healthy donors. Whole-study results and caveats: A list of about 160 TCR beta chains associated with cytomegalovirus was given.

The assay was immunoSEQ multiplex PCR, and TCRdb's table has in-frame clones only and misses some. This sample yields approximately 170,000 clones, of which around four fifths are seen a single time; approximately 2.4% belongs to the top ten. The sequenced material came from PBMCs. The clonotype originates from a man aged 25-40 years in good health and CMV-seropositive.

This chain's CDR3 is CASSEGRGATNEKLFF. Here the CDR3 DNA reads TGTGCCAGCAGTGAGGGAAGGGGCGCAACTAATGAAAAACTGTTTTTT. This rearrangement joins TRBV25-1 to TRBJ1-4; tentative D call: TRBD1 (5 bases). With 3 bases removed from V and 0 bases from J, the gap between germline ends came to 11 bases. CDR3 length: 16 amino acids. Germline V gene lookup returns CDR1 MGHDK and CDR2 SYGVNS. Supplemented by reference TRBV25-1 and TRBJ1-4, the full variable domain reads EADIYQTPRYLVIGTGKKITLECSQTMGHDKMYWYQQDPGMELHLIHYSYGVNSTEKGDLSSESTVSRIRTEHFPLTLESARPSHTSQYLCASSEGRGATNEKLFFGSGTQLSVL.